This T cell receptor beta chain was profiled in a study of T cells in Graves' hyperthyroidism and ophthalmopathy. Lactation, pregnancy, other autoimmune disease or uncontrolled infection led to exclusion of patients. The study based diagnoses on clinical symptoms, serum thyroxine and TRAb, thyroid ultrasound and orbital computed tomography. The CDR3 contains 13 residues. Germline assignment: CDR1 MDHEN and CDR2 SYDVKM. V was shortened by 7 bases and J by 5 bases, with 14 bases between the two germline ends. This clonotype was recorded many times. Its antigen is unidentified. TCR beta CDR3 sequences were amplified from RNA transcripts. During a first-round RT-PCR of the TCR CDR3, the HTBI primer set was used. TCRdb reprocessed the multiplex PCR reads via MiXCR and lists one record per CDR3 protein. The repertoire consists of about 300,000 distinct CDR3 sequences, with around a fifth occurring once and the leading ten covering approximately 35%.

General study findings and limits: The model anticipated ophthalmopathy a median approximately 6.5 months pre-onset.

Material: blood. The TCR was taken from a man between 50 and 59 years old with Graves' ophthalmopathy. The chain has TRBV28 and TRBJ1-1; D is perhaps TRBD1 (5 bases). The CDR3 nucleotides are TGTGCCAGCATGGGAAGGGCAGGGACTGAAGCTTTCTTT. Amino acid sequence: CASMGRAGTEAFF.